The present TCR beta chain was sequenced within a study of OX40 agonist ivuxolimab in advanced cancers. Study-level background: Under the entry rules, prior anti-PD-1, anti-PD-L1 or anti-CTLA-4 therapy was allowed, and approximately 40% had some.

Study-wide points: Relative to CD4+ cells, CD8+ T cells on average had more expanded clones.

This clone was found a few times. The antigen is not known. This CDR3 comprises 15 residues. The V end lost 2 bases, the J end lost 3 bases, and 13 bases lay between the germline ends. Germline V gives CDR1 KGHSH, CDR2 LQKENI. Clones were read by immunoSEQ multiplex PCR, and TCRdb kept only the in-frame ones, dropping some. Counted here are more than 60,000 clones, around 87% occurring once; the ten biggest clones make up roughly 0.26%. Blood sampling was done at baseline, cycle 4 day 1, and cycle 7 day 1. The gene calls are TRBV18 and TRBJ1-2, with D perhaps TRBD1 (6 bases). The sequence derives from an adult with an advanced solid tumor such as melanoma, head and neck, liver or kidney cancer. The material sequenced was CD4+ or CD8+ T cells sorted from blood, taken in a trial of the OX40 agonist ivuxolimab. The CDR3 DNA reads as TGTGCCAGCTCACCAAACAGCTACAGGGACTATGGCTACACCTTC. This codes for CASSPNSYRDYGYTF.